This T cell receptor (beta chain) was captured by sequencing in a study of blood T cell repertoires in COVID-19. On the study more broadly: Samples representing acute and convalescent COVID-19 were sourced from the United States, Italy and Spain.

Original handling: From reference gene primer amplification, estimates of nucleated cell counts were derived. Clones were read by immunoSEQ multiplex PCR, and TCRdb kept only the in-frame ones, dropping some. The DNA gave D and trimming, while V, J and clone size come from that table. The data contain more than 90,000 clones, more than 60% of them seen just once; the ten biggest clones take up 5% to 7.5%. This CDR3 is 14 amino acids long. Per germline, CDR1 MNHEY and CDR2 SVGAGI. Trimming removed 6 bases at V and 7 bases at J, with 18 bases between. The material sequenced was peripheral blood. The sequence derives from a man between 65 and 80 years old with acute or convalescent COVID-19. The chain joins TRBV6-5 to TRBJ1-2; tentative D call: TRBD1 (6 bases). CDR3 sequence reads: CASRPPGQRSGYTF. CDR3 DNA sequence: TGTGCCAGCAGGCCACCGGGACAAAGGTCTGGCTACACCTTC.